These T cell receptor beta chains were read from a single sample in a study of blood T cell repertoires in COVID-19. Repertoires were generated with immunoSEQ multiplex PCR, while TCRdb's copy carries only in-frame clones and drops some. The data hold 180,000 or so clones, with around 80% observed a single time. The sequencing sample was made of peripheral blood. The origin of the receptors is a woman aged 35 to 49 with COVID-19, enrolled during active disease. Both conserved end residues are part of each CDR3. The D gene is left open where the match is weak. A clone size is listed for some rows: how often the clone was seen (once, few, many), or a class if it is expanded.

D gene,V gene,clone size,J gene,CDR3 DNA,CDR3 protein
TRBD1,TRBV24-1,NA,TRBJ2-5,TGTGCCACCTCCATTACCGGGACAGACCAAGAGACCCAGTACTTC,CATSITGTDQETQYF
TRBD1,TRBV6-5,once,TRBJ2-1,TGTGCCAGCAGAACAGGGGGTGAGCAGTTCTTC,CASRTGGEQFF
NA,TRBV19,NA,TRBJ1-2,TGTGCCAGTAGTATAGCAGAGACTGGACTCTCTGGCTACACCTTC,CASSIAETGLSGYTF
TRBD2,TRBV11-3,NA,TRBJ2-1,TGTGCCAGCAGTCACGGGGGGTCCTACAATGAGCAGTTCTTC,CASSHGGSYNEQFF
TRBD2,TRBV4-1,NA,TRBJ2-3,TGCGCCAGCAGCCAAAGGGCTAGCGGAGCAGATACGCAGTATTTT,CASSQRASGADTQYF
NA,TRBV7-8,few,TRBJ1-6,TGTGCCAGCAGCTTAACCGGGACAAATTCACCCCTCCACTTT,CASSLTGTNSPLHF
TRBD1,TRBV2,NA,TRBJ1-2,TGTGCCAGCAATACAGGGGACTATGGCTACACCTTC,CASNTGDYGYTF
TRBD2,TRBV11-2,NA,TRBJ2-3,TGTGCCAGCAGCTCCATAGCGGGGGCTACATGGGGCACAGATACGCAGTATTTT,CASSSIAGATWGTDTQYF
NA,TRBV18,once,TRBJ2-5,TGTGCCAGCTCACCGGGGCAGCAAGAGACCCAGTACTTC,CASSPGQQETQYF
TRBD1,TRBV5-1,NA,TRBJ1-6,TGCGCCAGCAGGAGGACAGGCCTCTCCGGTAATTCACCCCTCCACTTT,CASRRTGLSGNSPLHF
TRBD2,TRBV6-1,NA,TRBJ2-1,TGTGCCAGCAGTGAAGCGGCTAGCGGGGGGGCCAGGGAGCAGTTCTTC,CASSEAASGGAREQFF
TRBD1,TRBV6-6,NA,TRBJ1-2,TGTGCCAGCCTCCCAGGGGGCACCTATGGCTACACCTTC,CASLPGGTYGYTF
TRBD1,TRBV6-4,once,TRBJ1-1,TGTGCCAGCAGTCCCAGGACAGGGCCGGGCACTGAAGCTTTCTTT,CASSPRTGPGTEAFF
NA,TRBV4-2,NA,TRBJ1-2,TGTGCCAGCAGCCAAGGTGATAGGGGCACGGGCTACACCTTC,CASSQGDRGTGYTF
TRBD2,TRBV5-1,NA,TRBJ2-3,TGCGCCAGCAGCTCCCAGCTCGGGGCGGGGGAGGCAGATACGCAGTATTTT,CASSSQLGAGEADTQYF
NA,TRBV9,NA,TRBJ1-6,TGTGCCAGCAGCGTAGGGCTTTCCTATAATTCACCCCTCCACTTT,CASSVGLSYNSPLHF
NA,TRBV5-1,NA,TRBJ2-5,TGCGCCAGCAGCGTGAACAAAAGCGGACTGAATCAAGAGACCCAGTACTTC,CASSVNKSGLNQETQYF
NA,TRBV15,NA,TRBJ2-1,TGTGCCACCAGCAGACACCGGGACAAGGGCAATGAGCAGTTCTTC,CATSRHRDKGNEQFF
TRBD2,TRBV7-2,NA,TRBJ2-2,TGTGCCAGCAGACCGGGACTAAACACCGGGGAGCTGTTTTTT,CASRPGLNTGELFF
NA,TRBV5-4,NA,TRBJ2-7,TGTGCCACCTTAGGGCGCGGGCCCTACGAGCAGTACTTC,CATLGRGPYEQYF
NA,TRBV7-9,once,TRBJ2-1,TGTGCCAGCAGCTTCCAAAGCACTGAGCAGTTCTTC,CASSFQSTEQFF
TRBD2,TRBV4-1,NA,TRBJ2-2,TGCGCCAGCAGCCGTACTGGGGTAGCGGGGGACAACGCGAACACCGGGGAGCTGTTTTTT,CASSRTGVAGDNANTGELFF
NA,TRBV7-8,NA,TRBJ1-2,TGTGCCAGCAGCCTGGGGGACTCCACTCGGGGCTACACCTTC,CASSLGDSTRGYTF
NA,TRBV27,NA,TRBJ1-6,TGTGCCAGCAGTCCCGTGGCGGCAAGTCTCAGGGTCGCGAATTCACCCCTCCACTTT,CASSPVAASLRVANSPLHF
TRBD1,TRBV18,once,TRBJ2-7,TGTGCCAGCCTACGGGACAGGGGAGGTGACGAGCAGTACTTC,CASLRDRGGDEQYF
NA,TRBV11-2,NA,TRBJ2-5,TGTGCCAGCAGCTCCGGATCGGGGTGGGAGACCCAGTACTTC,CASSSGSGWETQYF
NA,TRBV18,NA,TRBJ1-5,TGTGCCAGCTCCCTTGGGAGCCAGAATAGCAATCAGCCCCAGCATTTT,CASSLGSQNSNQPQHF
NA,TRBV5-1,NA,TRBJ1-1,TGCGCCAGCTTAGTAGTAGGGGAAGAAGCTTTCTTT,CASLVVGEEAFF
NA,TRBV27,NA,TRBJ2-7,TGTGCCAGCAGCTACGGGGTCGAGCAGTACTTC,CASSYGVEQYF
NA,TRBV19,NA,TRBJ1-2,TGTGCCAGTAGTGCACAGACAGTCTATGGCTACACCTTC,CASSAQTVYGYTF
TRBD1,TRBV2,NA,TRBJ1-3,TGTGCCAGCAGTGAAGAGGGACAGGTTGGAAACACCATATATTTT,CASSEEGQVGNTIYF
TRBD2,TRBV27,NA,TRBJ2-7,TGTGCCAGCAGTTTAGGCGGGGGAGGAGAGCAGTACTTC,CASSLGGGGEQYF
TRBD2,TRBV18,once,TRBJ2-7,TGTGCCAGCTCACCGGGGAAAGCTAGCGGGAGATTTTACTACGAGCAGTACTTC,CASSPGKASGRFYYEQYF
TRBD1,TRBV28,NA,TRBJ1-2,TGTGCCAGCAGTTACCTAGACAGGGGAAGTGGCTACACCTTC,CASSYLDRGSGYTF
TRBD2,TRBV6-5,NA,TRBJ2-4,TGTGCCAGCAGTTACTCGCTGACTAGCCGAAACATTCAGTACTTC,CASSYSLTSRNIQYF
TRBD2,TRBV3-1/TRBV3-2,NA,TRBJ2-3,TGTGCCAGCAGCCAAGACATAGCGGGAGGGGATACGCAGTATTTT,CASSQDIAGGDTQYF
NA,TRBV2,NA,TRBJ1-2,TGTGCCAGCGAGACCGGGACAAGGGTAGGGGGCTACACCTTC,CASETGTRVGGYTF
TRBD1,TRBV19,NA,TRBJ1-1,TGTGCCAGCCGGGACAGGGAAGGGGGAGCTTTCTTT,CASRDREGGAFF
TRBD1,TRBV10-3,NA,TRBJ1-2,TGTGCCATCAGTGCGGGACAGGGACTGGATGGCTACACCTTC,CAISAGQGLDGYTF
NA,TRBV15,NA,TRBJ1-5,TGTGCCACCAGCAGAGGTGGCAGGAGGAATCAGCCCCAGCATTTT,CATSRGGRRNQPQHF
NA,TRBV6-6,NA,TRBJ1-4,TGTGCCAGCAGTTACGTACAGGCAGGTGAAAAACTGTTTTTT,CASSYVQAGEKLFF
NA,TRBV4-1,NA,TRBJ2-1,TGCGCCAGCAGCAAACGCTTAAGAGAGGACAGTAGTGAGCAGTTCTTC,CASSKRLREDSSEQFF
TRBD2,TRBV19,NA,TRBJ2-2,TGTGCCAGTAGTATAGATTGGCCCCCTTCTAGCGGCCCCGGGGAGCTGTTTTTT,CASSIDWPPSSGPGELFF
TRBD1,TRBV10-3,NA,TRBJ1-6,TGTGCCATCAGTGAGCTGGGCTCAGGGGGTTCACCCCTCCACTTT,CAISELGSGGSPLHF
TRBD2,TRBV27,once,TRBJ2-7,TGTGCCAGCAGTCGCATTAGCGGGAGCGAAACCTACGAGCAGTACTTC,CASSRISGSETYEQYF
NA,TRBV7-9,NA,TRBJ2-5,TGTGCCAGCACCATTTCGGAGACCCAGTACTTC,CASTISETQYF
TRBD2,TRBV28,NA,TRBJ2-1,TGTGCCAGCAGTAATAGCGGGAGCAGACATGAGCAGTTCTTC,CASSNSGSRHEQFF
NA,TRBV6-5,once,TRBJ1-1,TGTGCCAGCCGGGAGCTCAGCACTGAAGCTTTCTTT,CASRELSTEAFF